This T cell receptor (beta chain) was profiled in a study of Ad26.COV2.S vaccination and SARS-CoV-2 variants. Study at large: Within the COV1001 Ad26.COV2.S trial arm, the donor was enrolled. Recipients of Ad26.COV2.S got it intramuscularly, once or twice 56 days apart.

Data came from immunoSEQ multiplex PCR; TCRdb stores just in-frame clones and leaves some out. The sample lists around 300,000 clones; about nine tenths were seen once. Treatment indicated: roughly 19 received Ad26.COV2.S at low or high dose, single or two shots; 5 received placebo; per-sample allocation not given. Day 63 after the first injection of vaccine or placebo was the sampling time. SARS-CoV-2 spike from the Wuhan strain was encoded by the vaccine, an Ad26 vector. With respect to this clone: The antigen is not known.

Study results and caveats: The TCR-based breadth and depth measures might underestimate overall T cell responses.

In germline, CDR1 is MNHEY, CDR2 SVGAGI. The CDR3 contains 12 residues. Trimming shortened V by 0 bases and J by 5 bases, and 4 bases separated the two germline ends. This receptor was taken from a person between 18 and 65 years old who received the Ad26.COV2.S COVID-19 vaccine or a placebo. Source: peripheral blood, taken in a trial of Ad26.COV2.S vaccine versus placebo. V usage is TRBV6-5 and J usage is TRBJ2-5; D uncertain. In DNA form, the CDR3 reads TGTGCCAGCAGTTACTCGAAGGAGACCCAGTACTTC. It specifies CASSYSKETQYF.